This T cell receptor beta chain was captured in a study of CD4 T cells in relation to SARS-CoV-2 and coronaviruses. Study information: The restricting HLA molecule for shared crossreactive spike epitopes was mapped.

Before the COVID-19 pandemic, during about 2010-2018, CD4+ T cells were taken from unexposed donors. Isolation of CD4+ T cells took place after roughly nine days in culture. Libraries were prepared by immunoSEQ multiplex PCR; TCRdb keeps only in-frame clonotypes and omits some of them. The data contain approximately 20,000 clones, 81% of them singletons. As for this clone: Its antigen is still unknown.

Sequencing input: CD4+ T cells from PBMCs, cultured in vitro. The TCR originated in a human donor in good health.

CDR3 in amino acids: CASRNPLGQGYGYTF. The CDR3 bases are TGTGCCAGCAGAAACCCCCTCGGACAGGGGTATGGCTACACCTTC. This rearrangement joins TRBV28 to TRBJ1-2; 9 bases align to TRBD1. J gave up 5 bases and V 6 bases, and 10 bases lay outside the gene matches. There are 15 residues in the CDR3. Looked up from germline, CDR1 is MDHEN and CDR2 is SYDVKM.